This is a list of T cell receptor beta chains from one sample in a study of T cells after yellow fever vaccination. TCRdb re-called the 5' RACE reads through MiXCR, storing one row per CDR3 protein. This sample has some 390,000 distinct CDR3 sequences; around 20% occur once, and the top ten carry about a sixth. The starting material was PBMCs, obtained before the yellow fever booster vaccination. The origin of the receptors is a man aged 18 to 30 who received the YFV17D yellow fever vaccine. Both conserved end residues are part of each CDR3. A D gene is named only where the DNA matches it firmly.

d_gene,j_gene,v_gene,CDR3aa
NA,TRBJ2-5,TRBV7-6,CASSLALGREETQYF
NA,TRBJ1-2,TRBV7-2,CASSLALGSPYGYTF
NA,TRBJ2-7,TRBV7-6,CASSPTGNYEQYF
NA,TRBJ1-6,TRBV5-6,CASSPVDRTLHF
NA,TRBJ2-7,TRBV10-3,CAISERSGFLYEQYF
NA,TRBJ2-6,TRBV7-2,CASSGYSGANVLTF
NA,TRBJ2-1,TRBV5-4,CASSLVGEAREQFF
TRBD1,TRBJ2-5,TRBV5-1,CASRRQGRETQYF
TRBD1,TRBJ2-5,TRBV5-1,CASSFSDRTYQETQYF
TRBD1,TRBJ1-6,TRBV20-1,CSAAQTGNSPLHF
TRBD1,TRBJ1-2,TRBV7-2,CASSARQGLGYTF
TRBD2,TRBJ2-7,TRBV2,CASSATSGGGEQYF
TRBD2,TRBJ2-3,TRBV29-1,CSVRLAGETDTQYF
TRBD1,TRBJ1-1,TRBV7-9,CASSPYTGVGTEAFF
NA,TRBJ1-3,TRBV12-3/TRBV12-4,CASSLAANTIYF
TRBD1,TRBJ1-1,TRBV18,CASSLTGTGEYTEAFF
TRBD1,TRBJ1-1,TRBV19,CASTKKRDSRYMNTEAFF
NA,TRBJ2-2,TRBV20-1,CSAMRPGGTGELFF
TRBD2,TRBJ2-1,TRBV9,CASSVTGTSVNEQFF
NA,TRBJ2-2,TRBV12-3/TRBV12-4,CASSPTPSVANTGELFF
NA,TRBJ1-2,TRBV5-1,CASSPAVNYGYTF
NA,TRBJ1-4,TRBV7-9,CASAVAREKLFF
NA,TRBJ1-5,TRBV10-3,CAISGGMMNQPQHF
NA,TRBJ2-7,TRBV10-2,CASSELRGDEQYF
NA,TRBJ2-7,TRBV7-6,CASSTASYEQYF
TRBD1,TRBJ1-4,TRBV4-3,CASSQGTGRSEKLFF
TRBD2,TRBJ2-1,TRBV7-6,CASSLRTSGGPYNEQFF
NA,TRBJ2-6,TRBV27,CASSAGFGANVLTF